A selection of T cell receptor beta chains follows, all from one sample in a study of blood T cell repertoires in COVID-19. Sequencing was performed with immunoSEQ multiplex PCR; in TCRdb, only in-frame clones are kept and a portion is missing. Of 300,000 to 350,000 clones in the sample, around 90% are singletons; the top ten hold 0.95% to 1.3%. Sequencing input: peripheral blood. The receptors originated from a woman between 40 and 55 years old with COVID-19, enrolled during active disease. Each CDR3 is given with its conserved first and last residue. The D gene is left open where the match is weak.

CDR3 DNA,CDR3 protein,V gene,D gene,CDR3 length,J gene
TGTGCCAGCAGGTGGACTAGCGGGGTCTACAATGAGCAGTTCTTC,CASRWTSGVYNEQFF,TRBV7-2,TRBD2,15,TRBJ2-1
TGTGCCAGTAGTCAAACCGGGACAGGGTTGCGGGGCTACACCTTC,CASSQTGTGLRGYTF,TRBV19,TRBD1,15,TRBJ1-2
TGTGCCAGCCGGGGGGGCAGCGCTAACTATGGCTACACCTTC,CASRGGSANYGYTF,TRBV2,-,14,TRBJ1-2
TGTGCCAGCAGTGTAACGACAGCCCTCTCTGGAAACACCATATATTTT,CASSVTTALSGNTIYF,TRBV6-1,-,16,TRBJ1-3
TGTGCCAGCAGCTTATCCGACCCGGGACACCATTTGGGGAACGAGCAGTACTTC,CASSLSDPGHHLGNEQYF,TRBV7-2,-,18,TRBJ2-7
TGTGCCAGCAGCCTTTTCCGGGACTCTGTAAATCAGCCCCAGCATTTT,CASSLFRDSVNQPQHF,TRBV7-2,-,16,TRBJ1-5
TGTGCCAGCTCACTTACTAGCGGGAGGACCTACAATGAGCAGTTCTTC,CASSLTSGRTYNEQFF,TRBV18,TRBD2,16,TRBJ2-1
TGTGCCAGCAGCATAACAGGGGGCAGGACTGAAGCTTTCTTT,CASSITGGRTEAFF,TRBV5-4,TRBD1,14,TRBJ1-1
TGTGCCAGCAGCCCCTCCCAGGGGGGTAGCACTGAAGCTTTCTTT,CASSPSQGGSTEAFF,TRBV9,TRBD1,15,TRBJ1-1
TGTGCCAGCAGCTTTAAAGGGGCGGGAGGAAACACCATATATTTT,CASSFKGAGGNTIYF,TRBV11-2,-,15,TRBJ1-3
TGTGCCAGCAGCGTAACAGGATCCTACGAGCAGTACTTC,CASSVTGSYEQYF,TRBV7-2,-,13,TRBJ2-7
TGTGCCAGCAGATCCACCGGGACAGAAGATGACGAGCAGTACTTC,CASRSTGTEDDEQYF,TRBV28,TRBD1,15,TRBJ2-7
TGTGCCAGCAGTTACTCGATTACGGAGCGGCAGTCCTACGAGCAGTACTTC,CASSYSITERQSYEQYF,TRBV6-2/TRBV6-3,-,17,TRBJ2-7
TGTGCCAGCAGTTGGGGGCGCGTCTATGGCTACACCTTC,CASSWGRVYGYTF,TRBV6-5,-,13,TRBJ1-2
TGTGCCAGCAGCGTATTCGGACTAGCGGGAGTAAACACCGGGGAGCTGTTTTTT,CASSVFGLAGVNTGELFF,TRBV9,TRBD2,18,TRBJ2-2
TGTGCCAGCAGCGTAGGGACAGGGGGCTTTAAAGAGCAGTTCTTC,CASSVGTGGFKEQFF,TRBV9,TRBD1,15,TRBJ2-1
TGTGCCACACAAGTTTTGGGAGGAGATACGCAGTATTTT,CATQVLGGDTQYF,TRBV19,-,13,TRBJ2-3
TGCGCCAGCAGCTCCAACCCACAGGGGAACACTGAAGCTTTCTTT,CASSSNPQGNTEAFF,TRBV5-1,-,15,TRBJ1-1